What follows are 31 T cell receptor beta chains derived from one specimen sequenced in a study of PD-1 blockade in classical Hodgkin lymphoma. Only in-frame clones appear in the TCRdb table, and some are missing; sequencing was by immunoSEQ multiplex PCR. The profile covers about 98,000 clones, with 92% appearing a single time and 2.8% taken by the ten largest. Patients all relapsed after autologous stem cell transplantation, and there was variation in brentuximab vedotin exposure. The source was peripheral blood mononuclear cells (PBMCs), collected at baseline. Source of these receptors: a human donor with classical Hodgkin lymphoma.

The CDR3 sequence is CASSIASGKSGEQYF. CDR3 bases: TGTGCCAGTAGTATCGCTAGCGGGAAGAGCGGCGAGCAGTACTTC. V is TRBV19 and J is TRBJ2-7; 9 nucleotides agree with TRBD2. V lost 3 bases to trimming and J lost 6 bases; unmatched junction nucleotides: 9. Germline CDR1 LNHDA, CDR2 SQIVND (reference sequence). The CDR3 covers 15 residues.

The DNA of the CDR3 is TGCGCCAGCAGCCCTGGCGGGTTAGCGGAGCACCAAGAGACCCAGTACTTC. Amino acid sequence: CASSPGGLAEHQETQYF. The rearrangement links TRBV4-1 to TRBJ2-5, with a tentative D call TRBD2 (6 bases). Germline V lookup: CDR1 MGHRA, CDR2 YSYEKL. Trimming took off 4 bases at V and 0 bases at J, with 18 bases between the two ends. The CDR3 consists of 17 residues.

Only one count was recorded for this clone. This chain links TRBV7-9 with TRBJ2-1; weak D call: TRBD2 (6 bases). The CDR3 has 16 residues. CDR1 is SEHNR, CDR2 FQNEAQ, per germline (reference sequence). Between the trimmed V and J ends, which lost 3 bases and 11 bases, there was a span of 23 bases. CDR3 nucleotide sequence: TGTGCCAGCAGCTTGTCTAGCGTCGGCCGAAAACAAAAGCAGTTCTTC. Translating gives CASSLSSVGRKQKQFF.

This chain connects TRBV18 to TRBJ2-7; 10 bases map to TRBD1. Germline CDR1 reads KGHSH; CDR2 reads LQKENI. The trim removed 5 bases at V and 9 bases at J, leaving 7 bases unmatched. CDR3 size: 13 residues. The CDR3: CASSTTGTGAQYF. CDR3 in DNA: TGTGCCAGCTCAACTACCGGGACAGGGGCGCAGTACTTC.

The chain is built from TRBV5-4 and TRBJ2-3; D is ambiguous. The V end lost 4 bases, the J end lost 1 base, and 16 bases lay between the germline ends. The CDR3 sequence is 16 residues long. CDR1 SGHNT and CDR2 YYREEE come from the germline V gene (reference sequence). The CDR3 region has the DNA TGTGCCAGCAGCCCCGGGCCGGGTCGGGGCACAGATACGCAGTATTTT. It specifies CASSPGPGRGTDTQYF.

The chain is built from TRBV7-9 and TRBJ2-7; D is undetermined. The CDR3 consists of 12 residues. CDR1 SEHNR and CDR2 FQNEAQ come from the germline V gene (reference sequence). V was clipped by 7 bases and J by 0 bases, with 7 bases between them. The DNA of the CDR3 is TGTGCCAGCACTGATATCTCCTACGAGCAGTACTTC. Encoded protein: CASTDISYEQYF.

CDR3 nucleotides: TGTGCCAGCAGCGGGGGTGGACAGTTCCAGCAGTACTTC. Translation gives CASSGGGQFQQYF. This rearrangement joins TRBV5-4 to TRBJ2-7, with D maybe TRBD1 (6 bases). This CDR3 is 13 amino acids long. Between the trimmed V and J ends, which lost 4 bases and 8 bases, there was a span of 16 bases. Germline V gene data show CDR1 as SGHNT and CDR2 as YYREEE (reference sequence).

In nucleotides, the CDR3 is TGTGCCAGTAGTATGGACGGGGGAGGATCTGGAAACACCATATATTTT. Protein sequence: CASSMDGGGSGNTIYF. The J gene is TRBJ1-3, the V gene TRBV19; D may be TRBD1 (5 bases). The CDR3 totals 16 residues. V shed 3 bases and J shed 1 base, with 13 bases lying between them. Germline values: CDR1 LNHDA, CDR2 SQIVND (reference sequence).

CDR3 DNA: TGCGCCAGCAGTCCGGGACCCGGGGGGGAACAGCCCCAGCATTTT. Protein product: CASSPGPGGEQPQHF. This chain links TRBV5-1 with TRBJ1-5; D might be TRBD1 (5 bases). Deletions cut 5 bases from V and 7 bases from J, with 19 bases between. Germline-derived CDR1 and CDR2 are SGHRS and YFSETQ. CDR3 length: 15 residues.

This chain joins TRBV10-2 and TRBJ2-3; 7 bases match TRBD2. CDR1 WSHSY and CDR2 SAAADI come from the germline V gene. The CDR3 is 17 amino acids. The V and J ends lost 0 bases and 5 bases, in that order; junction bases with no gene match: 11. CDR3 sequence reads: CASSESELGRAEDTQYF. CDR3 nucleotide sequence: TGCGCCAGCAGTGAGTCCGAATTAGGGAGGGCTGAAGATACGCAGTATTTT.

The chain couples TRBV7-7 to TRBJ1-1; weak D call: TRBD1 (6 bases). This CDR3 contains 15 residues. Germline lookup yields CDR1 SSHAT and CDR2 FNYEAQ (reference sequence). Trimming shortened V by 1 base and J by 2 bases, and 11 bases separated the two germline ends. This CDR3 is CASSLDRDVNTEAFF. CDR3 DNA sequence: TGTGCCAGCAGCTTAGACAGGGACGTCAACACTGAAGCTTTCTTT. The variable domain in full, with the rest retrieved from reference TRBV7-7 and TRBJ1-1, is GAGVSQSPRYKVTKRGQDVTLRCDPISSHATLYWYQQALGQGPEFLTYFNYEAQPDKSGLPSDRFSAERPEGSISTLTIQRTEQRDSAMYRCASSLDRDVNTEAFFGQGTRLTVV.

This rearrangement joins TRBV9 to TRBJ2-2; no reliable D call. CDR1 is SGDLS, CDR2 YYNGEE, per germline. V lost 2 bases to trimming and J lost 6 bases, with 5 bases between them. The CDR3 covers 12 residues. CDR3 nucleotides: TGTGCCAGCAGCGTCGTACCCGGGGAGCTGTTTTTT. Encoded protein: CASSVVPGELFF.

J is TRBJ1-1 and V is TRBV6-5; D gene uncertain. Trimming took off 10 bases at V and 5 bases at J, with 20 bases between the two ends. The CDR3 runs to 14 residues. The germline CDR1 and CDR2 sequences are MNHEY and SVGAGI. The CDR3 DNA sequence: TGTGCCACCTCTAGGGCACAACGTCGGACTGAAGCTTTCTTT. Its translation: CATSRAQRRTEAFF.

The chain combines TRBV4-1 with TRBJ1-5; 7 bases agree with TRBD1. The CDR3 extends over 16 amino acids. The ends lost 2 bases at V and 4 bases at J; junction bases unmatched: 8. Germline loops: CDR1 MGHRA, CDR2 YSYEKL. The CDR3 loop reads CASSQPRSGGNQPQHF. In DNA, the CDR3 is TGCGCCAGCAGCCAACCGCGATCAGGGGGGAATCAGCCCCAGCATTTT.

V is TRBV6-4 and J is TRBJ2-1; the D is unclear. The CDR3 contains 15 residues. V was pared by 0 bases and J by 8 bases, with 14 bases between. Looked up from germline, CDR1 is MRHNA and CDR2 is SNTAGT. CDR3 sequence reads: CASSDSYVAAHEQFF. CDR3 nucleotides: TGTGCCAGCAGTGACTCGTACGTGGCAGCCCATGAGCAGTTCTTC.

The V and J genes are TRBV28 and TRBJ2-4; no definite D call. CDR3 size: 13 residues. Germline V gene data show CDR1 as MDHEN and CDR2 as SYDVKM. V lost 5 bases to trimming and J lost 6 bases, with 11 bases between them. CDR3 protein: CASSGGLVNIQYF. In DNA, the CDR3 is TGTGCCAGCAGTGGCGGATTGGTAAACATTCAGTACTTC.

The rearrangement uses TRBV19 and TRBJ2-7; TRBD2 matches at 8 bases. The CDR3 sequence is 14 residues long. Germline CDR1 and CDR2: LNHDA and SQIVND (reference sequence). The ends lost 6 bases at V and 5 bases at J; junction bases unmatched: 9. Here the CDR3 DNA reads TGTGCCAGTAGCATCGTAGCGGGACGGGACGAGCAGTACTTC. Its translation is CASSIVAGRDEQYF.

The chain couples TRBV9 to TRBJ2-5; 7 nucleotides line up with TRBD2. Germline loops: CDR1 SGDLS, CDR2 YYNGEE. The length of the CDR3 is 13 residues. V gave up 5 bases and J gave up 4 bases; unmatched junction bases: 5. The CDR3 coding sequence is TGTGCCAGCAGACCTAGCGGCGGAGAGACCCAGTACTTC. Its translation is CASRPSGGETQYF.

This clone appeared once. The rearrangement joins TRBV15 to TRBJ2-1; TRBD2 agrees at 9 bases. This CDR3 comprises 20 residues. Trimming cost V 3 bases and J 0 bases; bases outside gene matches: 15. In germline, CDR1 is LNHNV, CDR2 YYDKDF (reference sequence). The CDR3 region has the DNA TGTGCCACCAGCAGCACTACGGCTAGCGGGATCCTGAGCTCCTACAATGAGCAGTTCTTC. As protein: CATSSTTASGILSSYNEQFF.

The J gene is TRBJ2-1, the V gene TRBV9; 13 nucleotides match TRBD2. The CDR3 spans 16 residues. With 3 bases clipped from V and 6 bases from J, the junction kept 6 bases outside the gene matches. CDR1 and CDR2 (germline): SGDLS, YYNGEE. CDR3 sequence: CASSAGTSGNSNEQFF. DNA of the CDR3: TGTGCCAGCAGCGCCGGGACTAGCGGGAATAGCAATGAGCAGTTCTTC.

The chain links TRBV6-5 to TRBJ2-1; D ambiguous. Germline loops: CDR1 MNHEY, CDR2 SVGAGI. The V end was cut by 5 bases, the J end by 5 bases, with 7 bases between. The CDR3 extends over 12 amino acids. CDR3 protein: CASSAINNEQFF. The CDR3, as DNA: TGTGCCAGCAGTGCCATCAACAATGAGCAGTTCTTC.

The chain carries TRBV5-1 and TRBJ2-1, with D hard to call. Looked up from germline, CDR1 is SGHRS and CDR2 is YFSETQ. This CDR3 contains 16 residues. Trimming pared 4 bases from V and 4 bases from J, leaving 18 bases between. CDR3: CASSMLYGKTYNEQFF. As DNA, the CDR3 is TGCGCCAGCAGCATGCTATATGGTAAAACTTACAATGAGCAGTTCTTC.

This chain links TRBV5-6 with TRBJ1-1; TRBD1 agrees at 8 bases. Germline V gene sequence: CDR1 SGHDT, CDR2 YYEEEE. CDR3 length: 13 residues. Germline trimming cut 6 bases from V and 4 bases from J; bases unmatched to any gene: 5. The CDR3 region has the DNA TGTGCCAGCAATATTGGACAGGGCACTGAAGCTTTCTTT. Translation: CASNIGQGTEAFF.

The genes are TRBV28 and TRBJ2-3, with 8 bases lining up with TRBD1. Unmatched junction bases numbered 9, after V lost 8 bases and J lost 2 bases. CDR1 MDHEN and CDR2 SYDVKM come from the germline V gene. This CDR3 has 15 residues. The CDR3, as DNA: TGTGCCAGCGGGCCCCGGACAGGGTTCACAGATACGCAGTATTTT. It is translated as CASGPRTGFTDTQYF.

V gene TRBV7-9 combines with J gene TRBJ1-1; no firm D call. Germline-derived CDR1 and CDR2 are SEHNR and FQNEAQ (reference sequence). V was cut by 1 base and J by 7 bases, with 4 bases left in between. The CDR3 is made up of 11 amino acids. The CDR3 DNA follows: TGTGCCAGCAGCTTAGTGGGTGAAGCTTTCTTT. Translation gives CASSLVGEAFF.

V and J are TRBV14 and TRBJ2-7; perhaps TRBD1 as D (5 bases). V was trimmed by 0 bases and J by 4 bases, leaving 10 bases between them. The CDR3 totals 14 residues. Germline CDR1 and CDR2: SGHDN and FVKESK. The CDR3 protein is CASSQDYRRYEQYF. The CDR3 DNA reads as TGTGCCAGCAGCCAAGATTACAGGCGGTACGAGCAGTACTTC.

The chain combines TRBV28 with TRBJ1-3; D is possibly TRBD1 (6 bases). This CDR3 has 17 residues. Trimming took 0 bases from V and 3 from J, leaving 15 bases between them. CDR1 is MDHEN and CDR2 is SYDVKM in the germline V gene. The CDR3 loop reads CASSLWVGGQGGNTIYF. As DNA, the CDR3 is TGTGCCAGCAGTTTATGGGTGGGGGGCCAAGGTGGAAACACCATATATTTT.

J is TRBJ1-1 and V is TRBV11-3; TRBD1 matches at 7 bases. The CDR3 sequence is 14 residues long. The trim removed 5 bases at V and 3 bases at J, leaving 6 bases unmatched. Germline V gene data show CDR1 as SGHNT and CDR2 as YENEEA. This CDR3 is CASSRQGLHTEAFF. CDR3 nucleotide sequence: TGTGCCAGCAGCCGACAGGGACTCCACACTGAAGCTTTCTTT.

This chain uses TRBV28 with TRBJ2-1, with TRBD1 matching 9 bases. V dropped 3 bases and J dropped 12; count of bases not matched to a gene: 15. Germline-derived CDR1 and CDR2 are MDHEN and SYDVKM. CDR3 length: 16 amino acids. For the CDR3, the DNA is TGTGCCAGCAGTTTGTTACGACAGGGGGGAAAATCCGGGCAGTTCTTC. This sequence encodes CASSLLRQGGKSGQFF.

The CDR3 DNA reads as TGTGCCAGCAGCTTTCGGACTAGCGGGAGGTACGAGCAGTACTTC. This gives the protein CASSFRTSGRYEQYF. The chain couples TRBV7-9 to TRBJ2-7, with 14 bases aligning to TRBD2. The CDR3 is made up of 15 amino acids. CDR1 is SEHNR, CDR2 FQNEAQ, per germline (reference sequence). With V trimmed by 3 bases and J by 4 bases, 2 bases remained unmatched. Variable domain in full (rest from reference TRBV7-9 and TRBJ2-7): DTGVSQNPRHKITKRGQNVTFRCDPISEHNRLYWYRQTLGQGPEFLTYFQNEAQLEKSRLLSDRFSAERPKGSFSTLEIQRTEQGDSAMYLCASSFRTSGRYEQYFGPGTRLTVT.

The genes are TRBV27 and TRBJ1-4; no reliable D call. This CDR3 region has 12 residues. V lost 5 bases, J lost 3 bases, and 4 bases lay in between. CDR1 MNHEY and CDR2 SMNVEV come from the germline V gene (reference sequence). Written as DNA, the CDR3 is TGTGCCAGCAGTACAGCTAATGAAAAACTGTTTTTT. Translated, it gives CASSTANEKLFF.